This entry features one T cell receptor (beta chain) sequence. The entry originates in a study of blood T cell repertoires in COVID-19. Background on the study: Donors in the United States, Italy and Spain gave samples during acute or convalescent COVID-19. T cells, B-cell-depleted T cells, or PBMCs provided the cDNA or gDNA that served as material.

The CDR3 contains 14 residues. Germline CDR1 reads SGHRS; CDR2 reads YFSETQ. Trimming removed 7 bases at V and 8 bases at J, with 21 bases between. As originally analysed: Researchers report that nucleated cell counts were estimated from reference gene primer amplification. The protocol was immunoSEQ multiplex PCR, while the TCRdb copy is restricted to in-frame clones and leaves out a portion. The D gene and trimming were derived from the DNA, and the V and J assignments and clone size from that table. The sample lists some 200,000 clones; about 86% were seen once. The chain has TRBV5-1 and TRBJ1-1; no clear D gene. This clonotype was sampled from a woman aged 70-85 years with acute or convalescent COVID-19. The sequenced sample consisted of peripheral blood. CDR3: CASGPTHAGSEAFF. The CDR3 nucleotides read TGCGCCAGCGGCCCCACCCATGCAGGCTCCGAAGCTTTCTTT.